The present TCR beta chain was sequenced within a study of T cell repertoires in cytomegalovirus infection. There are a few counts of this clonotype. What it binds is unknown. In TCRdb, the reads were re-called with MiXCR into one record per CDR3 protein. The data show 250,000 to 300,000 distinct CDR3 sequences, with approximately 22% seen just once and roughly 19% held by the top ten. Trimming removed 0 bases at V and 6 bases at J, with 6 bases between. Germline V gives CDR1 SGHAT, CDR2 FQNNGV. The CDR3 length is 13 residues. V gene TRBV11-2 combines with J gene TRBJ2-1; D gene unclear. Specimen: cultured PBMCs, collected from culture after CMV antigen stimulation. The sequence was collected from a human donor in good health (CMV status not recorded). Some clones in this sample may be carry-over from other donors' samples. Written as DNA, the CDR3 is TGTGCCAGCAGCTTAGAGCTCGCCAATGAGCAGTTCTTC. Translating it yields CASSLELANEQFF.